The subject of this entry is one T cell receptor beta chain. Antigen: not known. Germline lookup yields CDR1 DFQATT and CDR2 SNEGSKA (reference sequence). The V and J ends lost 3 bases and 14 bases, in that order; junction bases with no gene match: 10. CDR3 length: 14 amino acids. These data come from a study of identical twins. TCRdb processed the 5' RACE reads anew with MiXCR; each CDR3 protein has one entry. Of some 100,000 distinct CDR3 sequences in the sample, under 6.5% were seen once. Study observations and caveats: Twins shared beta out-of-frame sequences in excess, but this excess was weaker.

The genes are TRBV20-1 and TRBJ1-6; 10 bases line up with TRBD1. The sequence was collected from a woman aged 45-65 years in good health. Material: memory T cells sorted from blood. The CDR3 DNA follows: TGCAGTGCTAGGACAGGGGGCCCGTTTTGGTCCCTCCACTTT. The encoded protein is CSARTGGPFWSLHF.